This is a list of T cell receptor beta chains from one sample in a study of cytomegalovirus exposure and HLA in healthy donors. Only in-frame clones appear in the TCRdb table, and some are missing; sequencing was by immunoSEQ multiplex PCR. The data hold under 200,000 clones, with approximately 89% observed a single time. Sequenced: PBMCs. All receptors come from a young woman in good health and CMV-seropositive. Each CDR3 is given with its conserved first and last residue. A D gene is named only where the DNA matches it firmly. Clone size is given for some rows only: seen once, a few or many times, or a class if the clone is expanded.

D: NA
J: TRBJ1-1
size: NA
V: TRBV5-1
DNA: TGCGCCAGCAGCTTCAGGGAAAGGACTGAAGCTTTCTTT
CDR3: CASSFRERTEAFF

D: NA
J: TRBJ1-1
size: NA
V: TRBV30
DNA: TGTGCCTGGAGTACCTCAGGGTGGACTGAAGCTTTCTTT
CDR3: CAWSTSGWTEAFF

D: TRBD1
J: TRBJ2-1
size: few
V: TRBV6-1
DNA: TGTGCCAGCAGTGAGACAGGGGAGGCCTACAATGAGCAGTTCTTC
CDR3: CASSETGEAYNEQFF

D: TRBD2
J: TRBJ2-1
size: NA
V: TRBV7-6
DNA: TGTGCCAGCAGCTACCCACGGGGTGGGACTAGGGGAGATGAGCAGTTCTTC
CDR3: CASSYPRGGTRGDEQFF

D: TRBD2
J: TRBJ2-7
size: NA
V: TRBV11-2
DNA: TGTGCCAGCAGCTTATTGATGTCTCTAGCGGGGAGATCCTACGAGCAGTACTTC
CDR3: CASSLLMSLAGRSYEQYF

D: NA
J: TRBJ1-1
size: NA
V: TRBV7-7
DNA: TGTGCTAGCAGCCGCCTTGAGTGGCAGGGAGGCACTGAAGCTTTCTTT
CDR3: CASSRLEWQGGTEAFF

D: NA
J: TRBJ2-3
size: NA
V: TRBV5-8
DNA: TGTGCCAGCAGCTTTTCCCTTGACAGGAGGGATACGCAGTATTTT
CDR3: CASSFSLDRRDTQYF

D: TRBD2
J: TRBJ2-3
size: NA
V: TRBV27
DNA: TGTGCCAGCAGTTCCACCGGGACTAGCGGATCAGATACGCAGTATTTT
CDR3: CASSSTGTSGSDTQYF

D: NA
J: TRBJ2-5
size: NA
V: TRBV25-1
DNA: TGTGCCAGCAGTGAGCCACTAGGTGCACAAGAGACCCAGTACTTC
CDR3: CASSEPLGAQETQYF

D: NA
J: TRBJ2-1
size: NA
V: TRBV5-1
DNA: TGCGCCAGCAGCTTGGGGTTGGGGAGTAACAATGAGCAGTTCTTC
CDR3: CASSLGLGSNNEQFF

D: TRBD2
J: TRBJ2-3
size: NA
V: TRBV5-1
DNA: TGCGCCAGCAGCTTGGGTTCTAGCGGGACCACAGATACGCAGTATTTT
CDR3: CASSLGSSGTTDTQYF

D: TRBD2
J: TRBJ2-1
size: NA
V: TRBV7-6
DNA: TGTGCCAGCAGCTTAGTCGGCGGGAGGGCCGTCAATGAGCAGTTCTTC
CDR3: CASSLVGGRAVNEQFF

D: TRBD1
J: TRBJ2-5
size: NA
V: TRBV15
DNA: TGTGCCACCAGCAGGGACAGGGCGGCGGAGACCCAGTACTTC
CDR3: CATSRDRAAETQYF

D: TRBD2
J: TRBJ2-7
size: NA
V: TRBV10-3
DNA: TGTGCCATCGGGGGGGAGTCCTACGAGCAGTACTTC
CDR3: CAIGGESYEQYF

D: TRBD2
J: TRBJ2-1
size: NA
V: TRBV10-3
DNA: TGTGCCATCAGTGAGTCCCGTTCCGGGACTAGCGGCCGTAGTGAGCAGTTCTTC
CDR3: CAISESRSGTSGRSEQFF

D: TRBD1
J: TRBJ2-1
size: once
V: TRBV27
DNA: TGTGCCAGCAGTTCCGGACAGGGGTACAATGAGCAGTTCTTC
CDR3: CASSSGQGYNEQFF

D: TRBD2
J: TRBJ2-5
size: NA
V: TRBV6-6
DNA: TGTGCCAGCAGTTACTCGAGAGGGAGGGATGAGACCCAGTACTTC
CDR3: CASSYSRGRDETQYF

D: TRBD1
J: TRBJ1-2
size: NA
V: TRBV6-5
DNA: TGTGCCAGCAGTTACCTCGACAGGGAAAATGGCTACACCTTC
CDR3: CASSYLDRENGYTF

D: NA
J: TRBJ1-5
size: once
V: TRBV5-8
DNA: TGTGCCAGCAGCTTGTGGGGGGGTCAGCCCCAGCATTTT
CDR3: CASSLWGGQPQHF

D: TRBD2
J: TRBJ2-2
size: NA
V: TRBV5-1
DNA: TGCGCCAGCAGCTGGGAGGGCGGGGAGCTGTTTTTT
CDR3: CASSWEGGELFF

D: NA
J: TRBJ2-1
size: NA
V: TRBV4-2
DNA: TGTGCCAGCAGCCAAGTTCAGCGGAATGAGCAGTTCTTC
CDR3: CASSQVQRNEQFF

D: NA
J: TRBJ1-1
size: NA
V: TRBV15
DNA: TGTGCCACCAGCCAAACGTCTGGCATGAACACTGAAGCTTTCTTT
CDR3: CATSQTSGMNTEAFF

D: TRBD2
J: TRBJ2-3
size: NA
V: TRBV9
DNA: TGTGCCAGCAGCGCCCGAGGACTAGCGGATTATGCTAAGGGGACAGATACGCAGTATTTT
CDR3: CASSARGLADYAKGTDTQYF

D: NA
J: TRBJ1-5
size: NA
V: TRBV7-2
DNA: TGTGCCAGCAGCTTAGTCGGTGTGACAAATCAGCCCCAGCATTTT
CDR3: CASSLVGVTNQPQHF

D: TRBD1
J: TRBJ1-5
size: few
V: TRBV4-3
DNA: TGCGCCAGCAGCCAAGATTGGGGACAGGGGGGCCAGCCCCAGCATTTT
CDR3: CASSQDWGQGGQPQHF

D: TRBD2
J: TRBJ2-2
size: NA
V: TRBV7-9
DNA: TGTGCCAGCAGCGGCCTGACTAGCGCCGGGGAGCTGTTTTTT
CDR3: CASSGLTSAGELFF

D: TRBD2
J: TRBJ2-7
size: NA
V: TRBV5-1
DNA: TGCGCCAGCAGCTTGAATCCAAGCGGGAGGGCCTCCTACGAGCAGTACTTC
CDR3: CASSLNPSGRASYEQYF

D: NA
J: TRBJ2-2
size: NA
V: TRBV19
DNA: TGTGCCAGTAGTATCCGGGTTCTAGGCCACGGGGAGCTGTTTTTT
CDR3: CASSIRVLGHGELFF

D: NA
J: TRBJ1-4
size: NA
V: TRBV5-4
DNA: TGTGCCAGCAGCCCCCCGGGAACAACTAATGAAAAACTGTTTTTT
CDR3: CASSPPGTTNEKLFF

D: NA
J: TRBJ2-1
size: once
V: TRBV11-2
DNA: TGTGCCAGCAGCCACTCCGGGGATACTGAGCAGTTCTTC
CDR3: CASSHSGDTEQFF

D: NA
J: TRBJ2-6
size: NA
V: TRBV18
DNA: TGTGCCAGCTCACCAATCCAGACAAGAACAATTTCTGGGGCCAACGTCCTGACTTTC
CDR3: CASSPIQTRTISGANVLTF

D: TRBD1
J: TRBJ2-7
size: NA
V: TRBV9
DNA: TGTGCCAGCAGCGTAGCTAGGGCAGGGGGCCGCTCCTACGAGCAGTACTTC
CDR3: CASSVARAGGRSYEQYF

D: NA
J: TRBJ2-2
size: NA
V: TRBV28
DNA: TGTGCCCATCAAAGACTGAACACCGGGGAGCTGTTTTTT
CDR3: CAHQRLNTGELFF

D: NA
J: TRBJ1-5
size: NA
V: TRBV2
DNA: TGTGCCAGCAGTCGGGACACCTCCAATCAGCCCCAGCATTTT
CDR3: CASSRDTSNQPQHF

D: TRBD1
J: TRBJ2-5
size: NA
V: TRBV6-1
DNA: TGTGCCAGCAGTACAGGGGGCCGAGAGACCCAGTACTTC
CDR3: CASSTGGRETQYF

D: TRBD1
J: TRBJ2-6
size: NA
V: TRBV19
DNA: TGTGCCAGTACGTCTGAGAGGACAGGGTCATACTCTGGGGCCAACGTCCTGACTTTC
CDR3: CASTSERTGSYSGANVLTF

D: NA
J: TRBJ2-7
size: NA
V: TRBV6-1
DNA: TGTGCCAGCAGCCTACGGGAGTCAGGCTACGAGCAGTACTTC
CDR3: CASSLRESGYEQYF

D: NA
J: TRBJ1-1
size: NA
V: TRBV7-3
DNA: TGTGCCAGCAGTTCGGGTGGGAACACTGAAGCTTTCTTT
CDR3: CASSSGGNTEAFF

D: NA
J: TRBJ2-6
size: NA
V: TRBV12-5
DNA: TGTGCTAGTGGTTTGGTCCGCTTACAGGGCTCACTCTCTGGGGCCAACGTCCTGACTTTC
CDR3: CASGLVRLQGSLSGANVLTF

D: TRBD1
J: TRBJ2-1
size: NA
V: TRBV9
DNA: TGTGCCAGCAGCGTAGGGTCACGGACAGGGGACGAGCAGTTCTTC
CDR3: CASSVGSRTGDEQFF

D: NA
J: TRBJ1-2
size: NA
V: TRBV9
DNA: TGTGCCAGCGGCCGGGCTATTGCGGGGGACCCTGGCTACACCTTC
CDR3: CASGRAIAGDPGYTF

D: TRBD2
J: TRBJ2-1
size: NA
V: TRBV9
DNA: TGTGCCAGCAGCCTTTCGGGAGGGCATAATGAGCAGTTCTTC
CDR3: CASSLSGGHNEQFF

D: TRBD1
J: TRBJ2-5
size: NA
V: TRBV28
DNA: TGTGCCAGCCTAAGGGACAGGGGCATCGGGACCCAGTACTTC
CDR3: CASLRDRGIGTQYF

D: NA
J: TRBJ2-2
size: NA
V: TRBV6-6
DNA: TGTGCCAGCAGTTACTCGCCTAGCACCGGGGAGCTGTTTTTT
CDR3: CASSYSPSTGELFF

D: NA
J: TRBJ1-1
size: NA
V: TRBV5-1
DNA: TGCGCCAGCAGCTTTTTCGGTTCATTCTCCACCTCGAACACTGAAGCTTTCTTT
CDR3: CASSFFGSFSTSNTEAFF

D: TRBD1
J: TRBJ2-1
size: NA
V: TRBV19
DNA: TGTGCCAGTAGACTCGGGACAGACTCCTACAATGAGCAGTTCTTC
CDR3: CASRLGTDSYNEQFF

D: NA
J: TRBJ1-2
size: NA
V: TRBV20-1
DNA: TGCAGTGCCAGCGGGGGCTATGGCTACACCTTC
CDR3: CSASGGYGYTF